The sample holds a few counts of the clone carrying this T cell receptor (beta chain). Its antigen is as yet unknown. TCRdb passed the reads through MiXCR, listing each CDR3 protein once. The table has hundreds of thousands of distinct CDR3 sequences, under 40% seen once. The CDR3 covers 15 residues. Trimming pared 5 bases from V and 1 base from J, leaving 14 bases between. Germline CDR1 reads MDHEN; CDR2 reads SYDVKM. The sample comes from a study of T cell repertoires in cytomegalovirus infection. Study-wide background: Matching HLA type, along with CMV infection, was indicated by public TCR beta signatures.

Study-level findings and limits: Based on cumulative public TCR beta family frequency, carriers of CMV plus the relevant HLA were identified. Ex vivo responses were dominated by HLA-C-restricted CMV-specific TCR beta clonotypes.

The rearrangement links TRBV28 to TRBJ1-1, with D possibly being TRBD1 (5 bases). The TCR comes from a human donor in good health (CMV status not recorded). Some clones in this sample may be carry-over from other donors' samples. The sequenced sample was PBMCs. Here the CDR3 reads CASSELWGRNTEAFF. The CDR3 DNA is TGTGCCAGCAGTGAACTTTGGGGGAGGAACACTGAAGCTTTCTTT.